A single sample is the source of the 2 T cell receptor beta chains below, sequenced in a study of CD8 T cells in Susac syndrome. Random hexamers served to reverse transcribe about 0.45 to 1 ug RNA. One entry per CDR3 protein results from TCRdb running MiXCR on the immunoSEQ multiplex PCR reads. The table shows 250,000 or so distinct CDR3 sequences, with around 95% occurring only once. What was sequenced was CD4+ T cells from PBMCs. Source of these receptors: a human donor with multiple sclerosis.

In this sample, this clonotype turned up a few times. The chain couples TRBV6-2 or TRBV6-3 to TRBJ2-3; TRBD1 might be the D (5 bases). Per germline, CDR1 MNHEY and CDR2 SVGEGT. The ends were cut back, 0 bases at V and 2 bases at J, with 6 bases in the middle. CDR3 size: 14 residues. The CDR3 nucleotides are TGTGCCAGCAGTTACTCAGGGGCCACAGATACGCAGTATTTT. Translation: CASSYSGATDTQYF.

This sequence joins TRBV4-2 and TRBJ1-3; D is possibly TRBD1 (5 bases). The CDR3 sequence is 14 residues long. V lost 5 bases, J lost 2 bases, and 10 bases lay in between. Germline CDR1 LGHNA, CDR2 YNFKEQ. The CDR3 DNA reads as TGTGCCAGCAGCACGGGACGGACTGGAAACACCATATATTTT. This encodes CASSTGRTGNTIYF.